The 27 T cell receptor beta chains presented below share a single source sample, sequenced in a study of OX40 agonist ivuxolimab in advanced cancers. Library creation used the immunoSEQ multiplex PCR assay. This is the immuneACCESS table as TCRdb keeps it, with only in-frame sequences that have V and J called. A part of the clones is gone; compared with another copy, unresolved V genes explain less than half, and the rest is unexplained. The sample includes 20,000 to 25,000 clones, with roughly three quarters observed a single time. About a fifth of the sample rests with the top ten. The specimen comprised CD4+ or CD8+ T cells sorted from blood, sampled in a trial of the OX40 agonist ivuxolimab. Source of these receptors: an adult with an advanced solid tumor such as melanoma, head and neck, liver or kidney cancer.

The chain carries TRBV6-5 and TRBJ2-7; D possibly corresponds to TRBD1 (6 bases). CDR1 is MNHEY, CDR2 SVGAGI, per germline. V was trimmed by 1 base and J by 2 bases, leaving 9 bases between them. The CDR3 is 14 residues long. CDR3: CASSYYQGTYEQYF. DNA of the CDR3: TGTGCCAGCAGTTACTACCAGGGGACCTACGAGCAGTACTTC.

This clone was counted ten times or more. V usage is TRBV28 and J usage is TRBJ2-7, with 10 positions matching TRBD2. The CDR3 has 13 residues. CDR1 is MDHEN and CDR2 is SYDVKM in the germline V gene. V dropped 2 bases and J dropped 9; count of bases not matched to a gene: 4. Here the CDR3 reads CASSLTSGDRQYF. Here the CDR3 DNA reads TGTGCCAGCAGTTTAACTAGCGGGGACCGGCAGTACTTC.

The genes are TRBV28 and TRBJ1-5; D uncertain. The CDR3 spans 15 residues. V dropped 4 bases and J dropped 3 bases, with 13 bases sitting between them. Germline CDR1 and CDR2: MDHEN and SYDVKM. CDR3 sequence (DNA): TGTGCCAGCAGTTCCCCTGTCGGGTCCAATCAGCCCCAGCATTTT. Its protein product is CASSSPVGSNQPQHF. Full variable domain (outside the CDR3, taken from reference TRBV28 and TRBJ1-5): DVKVTQSSRYLVKRTGEKVFLECVQDMDHENMFWYRQDPGLGLRLIYFSYDVKMKEKGDIPEGYSVSREKKERFSLILESASTNQTSMYLCASSSPVGSNQPQHFGDGTRLSIL.

Remarks on this clone: With a much larger clone just one base away, this may be a read error. This specimen includes other DNA sequences encoding the same CDR3. The V call is TRBV6-6, the J call TRBJ2-7; D is perhaps TRBD2 (6 bases). The CDR3 has 15 amino acids. Germline CDR1 is MNHNY and CDR2 is SVGAGI (reference sequence). As DNA, the CDR3 is TGTGCCAGCAGTTCCTCCGAGCGGGTTTCCTACGAACAGTACTTC. This codes for CASSSSERVSYEQYF.

The chain joins TRBV21-1 to TRBJ2-3. TRBV21-1 is assigned pseudogene status. This CDR3 is 20 amino acids long. The CDR3 DNA reads as TGTGCCAGCAGCAAACTTCGGGGCCTCCTAAAAATAAGCTCCACAGATACGCAGTATTTT. Its protein is CASSKLRGLLKISSTDTQYF.

The chain is built from TRBV13 and TRBJ2-7; 10 positions match TRBD1. Looked up from germline, CDR1 is PRHDT and CDR2 is FYEKMQ (reference sequence). V lost 1 base and J lost 5; bases outside the gene matches: 5. The CDR3 consists of 15 residues. This CDR3 is CASSLVGQGLDEQYF. The CDR3 coding sequence is TGTGCCAGCAGCTTAGTGGGACAGGGGCTAGACGAGCAGTACTTC.

V gene TRBV15 combines with J gene TRBJ1-6; TRBD1 might be the D (5 bases). Germline V gene data show CDR1 as LNHNV and CDR2 as YYDKDF (reference sequence). Trimming took off 0 bases at V and 5 bases at J, with 11 bases between the two ends. The CDR3 length is 16 residues. CDR3: CATSRDRGRNNSPLHF. In DNA form, the CDR3 reads TGTGCCACCAGCAGAGACCGGGGGAGGAATAATTCACCCCTCCACTTT.

The chain is built from TRBV19 and TRBJ1-2; D unclear. The CDR3 runs 12 residues. CDR1 LNHDA and CDR2 SQIVND come from the germline V gene (reference sequence). Trimming removed 3 bases at V and 7 bases at J, with 9 bases between. CDR3 sequence (DNA): TGTGCCAGTAGTATCGGGCTGGTTGGCTACACCTTC. It specifies CASSIGLVGYTF.

The gene calls are TRBV7-6 and TRBJ2-7, with TRBD2 as a possible D gene (6 bases). Germline V gene data show CDR1 as SGHVS and CDR2 as FNYEAQ. V lost 1 base, J lost 7 bases, and 14 bases lay in between. This CDR3 has 14 amino acids. CDR3 sequence: CASSLGTTPREQYF. The CDR3 DNA reads as TGTGCCAGCAGCTTAGGGACTACGCCTCGGGAGCAGTACTTC.

This chain links TRBV4-1 with TRBJ1-4; no reliable D call. The V end lost 0 bases, the J end lost 3 bases, and 8 bases lay between the germline ends. This CDR3 is 15 amino acids long. The germline V gene encodes CDR1 MGHRA and CDR2 YSYEKL. As DNA, the CDR3 is TGCGCCAGCAGCCAAGAGTGGCCTCCTAATGAAAAACTGTTTTTT. This codes for CASSQEWPPNEKLFF.

The V call is TRBV2, the J call TRBJ1-6; no reliable D call. This CDR3 is built from 15 residues. Germline-derived CDR1 and CDR2 are SNHLY and FYNNEI. Trimming pared 5 bases from V and 8 bases from J, leaving 16 bases between. The CDR3 protein is CASSSWEQIDSPLHF. The CDR3, as DNA: TGTGCCAGCAGTTCGTGGGAGCAGATTGATTCACCCCTCCACTTT.

This clone was detected only a few times. V usage is TRBV19 and J usage is TRBJ1-5; no definite D call. Trimming shortened V by 5 bases and J by 4 bases, and 6 bases separated the two germline ends. This CDR3 has 12 amino acids. CDR1 and CDR2 from the germline V gene are LNHDA and SQIVND (reference sequence). For the CDR3, the DNA is TGTGCCAGTAGTGGCATGAATCAGCCCCAGCATTTT. It specifies CASSGMNQPQHF.

This clone was seen just once. The chain uses TRBV9 and TRBJ2-5; no definite D call. Between the trimmed V and J ends, which lost 6 bases and 4 bases, there was a span of 13 bases. This CDR3 is built from 13 residues. Germline assignment: CDR1 SGDLS and CDR2 YYNGEE. The DNA of the CDR3 is TGTGCCAGCAATAGGGTGCTGGGAGAGACCCAGTACTTC. As protein: CASNRVLGETQYF.

The V gene is TRBV27, the J gene TRBJ2-2; D is undetermined. The CDR3 loop spans 16 amino acids. Germline assignment: CDR1 MNHEY and CDR2 SMNVEV (reference sequence). Trimming took 3 bases from V and 4 from J, leaving 15 bases between them. The CDR3 spells CASSFLGFVSTGELFF. The DNA of the CDR3 is TGTGCCAGCAGTTTTCTGGGGTTTGTTAGCACCGGGGAGCTGTTTTTT.

This sequence joins TRBV7-9 and TRBJ1-1; TRBD1 agrees at 8 bases. Per germline, CDR1 SEHNR and CDR2 FQNEAQ (reference sequence). The CDR3 is 14 amino acids. V lost 5 bases, J lost 4 bases, and 6 bases stayed unmatched. Here the CDR3 DNA reads TGTGCCAGCAGCCATCCTGACAGGGGCACTGAAGCTTTCTTT. Translated, it gives CASSHPDRGTEAFF.

This chain uses TRBV7-9 with TRBJ2-7, with 9 bases aligning to TRBD1. The V gene's germline CDR1 is SEHNR and CDR2 FQNEAQ (reference sequence). Germline trimming cut 3 bases from V and 4 bases from J; bases unmatched to any gene: 4. The CDR3 spans 14 residues. In nucleotides, the CDR3 is TGTGCCAGCAGCTTCCAGGACAGGGGTTACGAGCAGTACTTC. This gives the protein CASSFQDRGYEQYF. Supplemented by reference TRBV7-9 and TRBJ2-7, the full variable domain reads DTGVSQNPRHKITKRGQNVTFRCDPISEHNRLYWYRQTLGQGPEFLTYFQNEAQLEKSRLLSDRFSAERPKGSFSTLEIQRTEQGDSAMYLCASSFQDRGYEQYFGPGTRLTVT.

The chain has TRBV5-1 and TRBJ2-1; 11 bases line up with TRBD2. CDR3 length: 14 amino acids. In germline, CDR1 is SGHRS, CDR2 YFSETQ. J was trimmed by 10 bases and V by 1 base; bases with no gene match: 4. CDR3 sequence (DNA): TGCGCCAGCAGCTTGTTGTTAGCGGGAGGGGAGCAGTTCTTC. The encoded protein is CASSLLLAGGEQFF.

The V gene is TRBV29-1, the J gene TRBJ2-1; the D gene is possibly TRBD2 (5 bases). The CDR3 has 12 amino acids. V was trimmed by 3 bases and J by 8 bases, leaving 11 bases between them. Germline CDR1 reads SQVTM; CDR2 reads ANQGSEA. CDR3 in DNA: TGCAGCGTTGATCTGTACGGGGATGAGCAGTTCTTC. Its protein product is CSVDLYGDEQFF.

This chain uses TRBV10-3 with TRBJ2-7; 9 bases match TRBD1. The CDR3 is 16 residues long. V shed 3 bases and J 3 bases; nucleotides not matched to a gene: 9. CDR1 is ENHRY and CDR2 is SYGVKD in the germline V gene. The CDR3 is CAISDTGTGHFYEQYF. DNA for the CDR3: TGTGCCATCAGTGACACCGGGACAGGGCACTTCTACGAGCAGTACTTC.

V gene TRBV6-5 combines with J gene TRBJ2-1; TRBD2 matches 7 bases. CDR1 MNHEY and CDR2 SVGAGI come from the germline V gene. The CDR3 spans 12 residues. V was clipped by 6 bases and J by 9 bases; unmatched bases: 5. For the CDR3, the DNA is TGTGCCAGCAGCCTGACTAGCAGTGAGCAGTTCTTC. Translation gives CASSLTSSEQFF.

V gene TRBV5-6 combines with J gene TRBJ2-3; D gene ambiguous. Germline lookup yields CDR1 SGHDT and CDR2 YYEEEE. This CDR3 has 14 amino acids. V lost 5 bases to trimming and J lost 2 bases, with 12 bases between them. In DNA form, the CDR3 reads TGTGCCAGCAGGTTTGCGAGCCCCACAGATACGCAGTATTTT. Translated: CASRFASPTDTQYF.

This clone was seen once. The rearrangement uses TRBV11-2 and TRBJ2-3; 12 bases match TRBD2. Germline CDR1 reads SGHAT; CDR2 reads FQNNGV. With 2 bases clipped from V and 0 bases from J, the junction kept 6 bases outside the gene matches. The CDR3 length is 18 residues. The CDR3 loop is CASSLFPSGGASTDTQYF. In DNA, the CDR3 is TGTGCCAGCAGCTTATTTCCTAGCGGGGGGGCTAGCACAGATACGCAGTATTTT.

This chain links TRBV2 with TRBJ1-2, with TRBD1 matching 11 bases. The CDR3 runs 18 residues. V lost 9 bases to trimming and J lost 1 base; unmatched junction nucleotides: 16. Germline V CDR1 and CDR2: SNHLY, FYNNEI. The CDR3 DNA follows: TGTGCCAGGGACAGGGGGCAAGAGGCCGGTACTCATAACTATGGCTACACCTTC. Residues: CARDRGQEAGTHNYGYTF.

The chain employs TRBV7-8 and TRBJ2-3; TRBD2 is a possible D gene (6 bases). In germline, CDR1 is SGHVS, CDR2 FQNEAQ. This CDR3 spans 15 amino acids. Trimming shortened V by 3 bases and J by 2 bases, and 12 bases separated the two germline ends. This CDR3 is CASSLEGPNTDTQYF. For the CDR3, the DNA is TGTGCCAGCAGCTTGGAGGGGCCGAACACAGATACGCAGTATTTT.

The J gene is TRBJ1-2, the V gene TRBV6-5; no clear D gene. Looked up from germline, CDR1 is MNHEY and CDR2 is SVGAGI. V dropped 5 bases and J dropped 4 bases, with 14 bases sitting between them. The CDR3 totals 14 residues. The CDR3 here is CASSHQSATYGYTF. CDR3 nucleotides: TGTGCCAGCAGTCACCAGTCCGCCACCTATGGCTACACCTTC.

The chain joins TRBV30 to TRBJ2-3; no clear D. The length of the CDR3 is 14 residues. Germline V lookup: CDR1 GTSNPN, CDR2 SVGIG (reference sequence). With 0 bases removed from V and 5 bases from J, the gap between germline ends came to 12 bases. The DNA for the CDR3 is TGTGCCTGGAGTGTACGGGCTAGTAGAGATACGCAGTATTTT. Its translation is CAWSVRASRDTQYF.

The chain links TRBV28 to TRBJ1-3; D unclear. Trimming removed 7 bases at V and 4 bases at J, with 14 bases between. Germline loops: CDR1 MDHEN, CDR2 SYDVKM. The CDR3 runs to 14 residues. The CDR3 loop is CASTPRLAGNTIYF. The CDR3 region has the DNA TGTGCCAGCACCCCTCGGTTGGCAGGAAACACCATATATTTT.